The 20 T cell receptor beta chains below all came from one sample that was sequenced in a study of CD8 T cells in ankylosing spondylitis. Findings and caveats of the study: A TCR beta motif of several highly homologous variants appeared characteristic of ankylosing spondylitis blood.

TCRdb ran MiXCR on the 5' RACE reads and lists one entry per CDR3 protein. Of 450,000 or so distinct CDR3 sequences listed, about 25% are singletons. These TCRs are of unknown antigen specificity. The sequencing input was blood, either unsorted or a sorted T cell fraction (not recorded which). These receptors all come from a male donor with ankylosing spondylitis.

This chain uses TRBV5-5 with TRBJ1-1; 9 bases match TRBD1. This CDR3 comprises 16 residues. After removal of 4 bases from V and 2 bases from J, the junction contained 9 bases not matched to a gene. Germline CDR1 reads SGHKS; CDR2 reads YYEKEE (reference sequence). CDR3 protein: CASSPRGDRANTEAFF. The CDR3 bases are TGTGCCAGCAGCCCCCGAGGGGACAGGGCTAACACTGAAGCTTTCTTT.

The chain links TRBV29-1 to TRBJ2-3; possible D gene TRBD2, 5 bases. CDR3 size: 12 residues. CDR1 and CDR2 (germline): SQVTM, ANQGSEA. The V end lost 4 bases, the J end lost 4 bases, and 9 bases lay between the germline ends. The CDR3 spells CSVARVADTQYF. The DNA of the CDR3 is TGCAGCGTTGCGAGGGTTGCAGATACGCAGTATTTT.

This clonotype has just a few counts. DNA of the CDR3: TGTGCCAGCAGCCAAGGGCCTCTCTCTGGAAACACCATATATTTT. It specifies CASSQGPLSGNTIYF. The V and J genes are TRBV7-9 and TRBJ1-3; no firm D call. Looked up from germline, CDR1 is SEHNR and CDR2 is FQNEAQ (reference sequence). Trimming pared 5 bases from V and 0 bases from J, leaving 11 bases between. This CDR3 spans 15 amino acids. The full variable domain, completed using reference TRBV7-9 and TRBJ1-3, is DTGVSQNPRHKITKRGQNVTFRCDPISEHNRLYWYRQTLGQGPEFLTYFQNEAQLEKSRLLSDRFSAERPKGSFSTLEIQRTEQGDSAMYLCASSQGPLSGNTIYFGEGSWLTVV.

V and J are TRBV11-2 and TRBJ1-6, with D maybe TRBD1 (5 bases). V lost 0 bases to trimming and J lost 10 bases, with 19 bases between them. Per the germline V gene, CDR1 is SGHAT and CDR2 is FQNNGV. CDR3 size: 17 residues. The CDR3 DNA is TGTGCCAGCAGCTTAGATGGGGTGGGGGGTTTATGGTCACCCCTCCACTTT. Translation gives CASSLDGVGGLWSPLHF.

This clonotype was counted between two and nine times. V is TRBV5-1 and J is TRBJ2-1; D could derive from TRBD1 or TRBD2 (6 bases each). Germline-derived CDR1 and CDR2 are SGHRS and YFSETQ. Trimming removed 3 bases from V and 0 bases from J, with 19 bases in between. The CDR3 is 18 amino acids. The chain's CDR3 is CASSYWGAGQSSYNEQFF. CDR3 sequence (DNA): TGCGCCAGCAGCTATTGGGGGGCGGGACAAAGCTCCTACAATGAGCAGTTCTTC.

For the CDR3, the DNA is TGCAGCGTTTGGGAAAAAGGAGTGAACACTGAAGCTTTCTTT. Encoded protein: CSVWEKGVNTEAFF. The chain couples TRBV29-1 to TRBJ1-1; D is undetermined. Germline V gene lookup returns CDR1 SQVTM and CDR2 ANQGSEA. V shed 5 bases and J shed 0 bases, with 13 bases lying between them. This CDR3 is 14 amino acids long.

The chain couples TRBV6-1 to TRBJ1-2, with a weak D call TRBD1 (6 bases). The ends were cut back, 2 bases at V and 1 base at J, with 11 bases in the middle. The CDR3 is 15 amino acids. Per germline, CDR1 MNHNS and CDR2 SASEGT. The CDR3 reads CASSENGGINYGYTF. CDR3 DNA: TGTGCCAGCAGTGAAAACGGGGGCATTAACTATGGCTACACCTTC.

In this sample, this clonotype turned up a few times. The gene calls are TRBV19 and TRBJ2-3, with TRBD2 matching 14 bases. Germline V lookup: CDR1 LNHDA, CDR2 SQIVND (reference sequence). The CDR3 length is 16 residues. V was pared by 4 bases and J by 3 bases, with 3 bases of the junction left unmatched. The CDR3 spells CASSRGTSGRTDTQYF. For the CDR3, the DNA is TGTGCCAGTAGTAGGGGGACTAGCGGGAGAACAGATACGCAGTATTTT.

The rearrangement joins TRBV12-3 or TRBV12-4 to TRBJ2-2, with no clear D. The CDR3 spans 12 residues. Trimming pared 7 bases from V and 8 bases from J, leaving 11 bases between. CDR3 residues: CASTRSEGELFF. The CDR3 DNA reads as TGTGCCAGCACCCGCTCTGAGGGGGAGCTGTTTTTT.

This clonotype was picked up a small number of times. This chain connects TRBV11-2 to TRBJ2-1, with 7 bases aligning to TRBD1. J was trimmed by 9 bases and V by 5 bases; bases with no gene match: 7. CDR3 size: 13 residues. Germline assignment: CDR1 SGHAT and CDR2 FQNNGV. This CDR3 is CASSEQTGLEQFF. For the CDR3, the DNA is TGTGCCAGCAGCGAACAGACAGGGCTTGAGCAGTTCTTC.

The chain links TRBV25-1 to TRBJ2-2, with D unresolved. With 9 bases removed from V and 3 bases from J, the gap between germline ends came to 11 bases. CDR3 length equals 13 residues. CDR1 and CDR2 from the germline V gene are MGHDK and SYGVNS. CDR3 region: CASHAYDTGELFF. The CDR3 DNA reads TGTGCCAGTCATGCTTATGACACCGGGGAGCTGTTTTTT.

This chain uses TRBV24-1 with TRBJ1-1, with 7 bases that match TRBD1. Germline loops: CDR1 KGHDR, CDR2 SFDVKD. The CDR3 sequence is 15 residues long. The V and J ends lost 0 bases and 1 base, in that order; junction bases with no gene match: 1. The CDR3, as DNA: TGTGCCACCAGTGATTTGGCAGGGGGGAACACTGAAGCTTTCTTT. This codes for CATSDLAGGNTEAFF.

Only a few counts were recorded for this clonotype. V usage is TRBV5-1 and J usage is TRBJ2-1, with D possibly TRBD2 on 6 matching bases. The CDR3 sequence is 16 residues long. With 4 bases removed from V and 4 bases from J, the gap between germline ends came to 18 bases. Germline lookup yields CDR1 SGHRS and CDR2 YFSETQ. CDR3 sequence: CASSREISREYNEQFF. DNA of the CDR3: TGCGCCAGCAGCCGCGAGATAAGTCGGGAGTACAATGAGCAGTTCTTC. Drawing the rest from reference TRBV5-1 and TRBJ2-1, the complete variable domain is KAGVTQTPRYLIKTRGQQVTLSCSPISGHRSVSWYQQTPGQGLQFLFEYFSETQRNKGNFPGRFSGRQFSNSRSEMNVSTLELGDSALYLCASSREISREYNEQFFGPGTRLTVL.

As for this clonotype: Germline is not matched at one junction end, which may reflect a read error. The V and J genes are TRBV5-1 and TRBJ2-5; D not resolved. This CDR3 has 12 amino acids. Germline CDR1 and CDR2: SGHRS and YFSETQ. CDR3 DNA: TGCGCCAACAGCTTGGCACGAGAGACCCAGTACTTC. Amino acid sequence: CANSLARETQYF.

The chain combines TRBV7-2 with TRBJ2-5; D call uncertain. This CDR3 contains 13 residues. The V gene lost 5 bases and the J gene lost 5 bases, with 12 bases spanning the gap. Germline V gene data show CDR1 as SGHTA and CDR2 as FQGNSA. CDR3 DNA sequence: TGTGCCAGCAGCCCAACCACCCCTGAGACCCAGTACTTC. It translates to CASSPTTPETQYF.

The V gene is TRBV12-3 or TRBV12-4, the J gene TRBJ2-3, with 9 nucleotides matching TRBD1. Trimming took 2 bases from V and 2 from J; bases not matched to a gene: 2. The CDR3 has 15 amino acids. CDR3 protein: CASSLRDRDTDTQYF. CDR3 sequence (DNA): TGTGCCAGCAGTTTACGGGACAGGGACACAGATACGCAGTATTTT.

This clonotype came up a few times. The chain uses TRBV5-6 and TRBJ2-7, with D maybe TRBD2 (6 bases). The germline gives CDR1 SGHDT, CDR2 YYEEEE. The CDR3 has 17 residues. The germline V and J ends were trimmed by 4 bases and 7 bases, with 27 bases remaining between them. CDR3 sequence (DNA): TGTGCCAGCAGCCGGGGCCATGGCGGGGCATACTACGAGGAGCAGTACGTC. Its translation: CASSRGHGGAYYEEQYV.

The chain is built from TRBV20-1 and TRBJ2-5; TRBD2 might be the D (5 bases). Germline CDR1 is DFQATT and CDR2 is SNEGSKA (reference sequence). Trimming pared 6 bases from V and 2 bases from J, leaving 10 bases between. This CDR3 comprises 12 residues. CDR3 nucleotides: TGCAGTGCCTGGTGGGAGCAAGAGACCCAGTACTTC. It encodes CSAWWEQETQYF.

This clonotype has just a few counts. The V call is TRBV24-1, the J call TRBJ2-3, with D maybe TRBD2 (7 bases). The ends were cut back, 7 bases at V and 4 bases at J, with 23 bases in the middle. Germline-derived CDR1 and CDR2 are KGHDR and SFDVKD. This CDR3 spans 17 amino acids. CDR3 residues: CATSAVAAGASADTQYF. CDR3 bases: TGTGCCACCAGCGCTGTCGCTGCGGGGGCTTCGGCAGATACGCAGTATTTT.

This clonotype was seen a few times. The chain uses TRBV5-1 and TRBJ2-3; 10 nucleotides match TRBD1. The CDR3 totals 15 residues. In germline, CDR1 is SGHRS, CDR2 YFSETQ. J gave up 1 base and V 3 bases, and 2 bases lay outside the gene matches. CDR3 bases: TGCGCCAGCAGCTCCGGGACAGGGGGCACAGATACGCAGTATTTT. Its protein is CASSSGTGGTDTQYF.